Below, 7 T cell receptor beta chains from the same sample are listed, as sequenced in a study of blood T cell repertoires in COVID-19. The repertoire was sequenced with immunoSEQ multiplex PCR; TCRdb's copy has only in-frame clones and lacks some. This sample yields roughly 92,000 clones, of which more than 70% are seen a single time; approximately 7.4% belongs to the top ten. Sequences were obtained from peripheral blood. The source is a human donor with acute or convalescent COVID-19. The donor label of this sample is uncertain.

As regards this clone: Other DNA sequences in the same sample also yield this CDR3. This chain joins TRBV5-1 and TRBJ2-1; unclear D gene. Germline CDR1 reads SGHRS; CDR2 reads YFSETQ. The CDR3 spans 12 residues. Trimming left V 4 bases short and J 6 bases short, with 8 bases between. The CDR3 region has the DNA TGCGCCAGCAGCCCCCCTAGCAATGAGCAGTTCTTC. It encodes CASSPPSNEQFF. The variable domain in full, completed from reference TRBV5-1 and TRBJ2-1, reads KAGVTQTPRYLIKTRGQQVTLSCSPISGHRSVSWYQQTPGQGLQFLFEYFSETQRNKGNFPGRFSGRQFSNSRSEMNVSTLELGDSALYLCASSPPSNEQFFGPGTRLTVL.

The chain joins TRBV9 to TRBJ2-5; 10 bases match TRBD2. The junction had 13 bases not matched to a gene; V was cut back by 4 bases and J by 1 base. CDR3 size: 18 residues. Germline CDR1 SGDLS, CDR2 YYNGEE. This CDR3 is CASSLRNIAGGSQETQYF. The DNA for the CDR3 is TGTGCCAGCAGCCTTCGGAATATAGCGGGGGGCTCCCAAGAGACCCAGTACTTC.

J is TRBJ2-4 and V is TRBV15; possibly TRBD1 for D (6 bases). V lost 0 bases and J lost 1, with 7 bases in between. CDR3 length equals 15 residues. Germline V gene data show CDR1 as LNHNV and CDR2 as YYDKDF (reference sequence). The CDR3 loop is CATSRDRGAKNIQYF. DNA for the CDR3: TGTGCCACCAGCAGAGACAGGGGTGCCAAAAACATTCAGTACTTC.

This rearrangement joins TRBV10-1 to TRBJ2-1; TRBD2 agrees at 8 bases. With V trimmed by 6 bases and J by 5 bases, 9 bases remained unmatched. The CDR3 length is 15 residues. Germline V gene data show CDR1 as WNHNN and CDR2 as SYGVQD (reference sequence). The CDR3 coding sequence is TGCGCCAGCAGCGATAGCGGGGCCATAAACAATGAGCAGTTCTTC. Amino acid sequence: CASSDSGAINNEQFF.

The J gene is TRBJ2-1, the V gene TRBV7-3, with 8 bases lining up with TRBD2. This CDR3 has 15 amino acids. The J segment lost 0 bases and the V segment lost 5 bases, leaving 3 bases of the junction unmatched. Germline CDR1 reads SGHTA; CDR2 reads FQGTGA. The CDR3 here is CASSPGGASYNEQFF. The DNA for the CDR3 is TGTGCCAGCAGCCCCGGGGGGGCCTCCTACAATGAGCAGTTCTTC.

The chain links TRBV4-2 to TRBJ2-2, with D possibly being TRBD1 (6 bases). Per the germline V gene, CDR1 is LGHNA and CDR2 is YNFKEQ. Trimming removed 6 bases at V and 0 bases at J, with 8 bases between. The CDR3 loop spans 14 amino acids. CDR3 sequence: CASRGQSNTGELFF. CDR3 nucleotides: TGTGCCAGCAGAGGACAGTCGAACACCGGGGAGCTGTTTTTT.

The chain is built from TRBV6-5 and TRBJ2-7; D is perhaps TRBD1 (6 bases). The CDR3 sequence is 14 residues long. With 6 bases removed from V and 5 bases from J, the gap between germline ends came to 17 bases. Germline CDR1 MNHEY, CDR2 SVGAGI. The CDR3 spells CASRISTGNHEQYF. The CDR3 DNA reads TGTGCCAGCAGAATATCGACAGGAAACCACGAGCAGTACTTC.